This TCR beta chain was observed in a study of T cells in Graves' hyperthyroidism and ophthalmopathy. CDR1 is MNHEY and CDR2 is SVGAGI in the germline V gene. V lost 0 bases to trimming and J lost 7 bases, with 15 bases between them. The CDR3 is made up of 16 amino acids. This clonotype was picked up many times. Regions amplified from RNA transcripts were the TCR beta CDR3 regions. HTBI primers were employed in a first-round RT-PCR of the TCR CDR3. TCRdb reprocessed the multiplex PCR reads via MiXCR and lists one record per CDR3 protein. The sample yields 470,000 or so distinct CDR3 sequences, less than 25% seen once.

Sequenced input: blood. The clonotype comes from a man aged 18 to 29 with Graves' hyperthyroidism. This rearrangement joins TRBV6-5 to TRBJ2-2; possibly TRBD1 or TRBD2 for D (5 bases each). The CDR3 loop is CASSYSSGAEFGELFF. The CDR3 DNA is TGTGCCAGCAGTTACTCATCCGGGGCAGAGTTCGGGGAGCTGTTTTTT.